This T cell receptor (beta chain) came from a study of blood T cell repertoires in COVID-19. Study as a whole: PBMCs, B-cell-depleted T cells, or T cells were the source of the cDNA or gDNA that made up the material.

V was shortened by 3 bases and J by 5 bases, with 7 bases between the two germline ends. Germline V gives CDR1 KGHSH, CDR2 LQKENI. The CDR3 spans 13 residues. Source study methods: Amplification of reference gene primers was used by the study to estimate nucleated cell counts. Data came from immunoSEQ multiplex PCR; TCRdb stores just in-frame clones and leaves some out. V and J calls plus clone size are reproduced from that table; the DNA served to infer D and trimming. The sample shows under 60,000 clones, about 92% of them seen only once. This TCR was sampled from a woman older than 75 with acute or convalescent COVID-19. This chain uses TRBV18 with TRBJ2-2; D remains ambiguous. The sequenced material came from peripheral blood. In DNA, the CDR3 is TGTGCCAGCTCACCTAGAGATACCGGGGAGCTGTTTTTT. It codes for CASSPRDTGELFF.